These 18 T cell receptor beta chains came from one sample sequenced in a study of blood T cells in healthy people across ages. Then a second PCR, running about 6 to 12 cycles, was carried out with a sample-barcoded 5' primer and a J-beta primer mix. TCRdb ran MiXCR on the 5' RACE reads and lists one entry per CDR3 protein. The sample consists of about 780,000 distinct CDR3 sequences, about 45% of them appearing once. The specimen sequenced was blood. The receptors derive from a man older than 75 in good health.

The chain combines TRBV29-1 with TRBJ2-5, with 8 bases fitting TRBD2. J gave up 4 bases and V 4 bases, and 8 bases lay outside the gene matches. This CDR3 region has 14 residues. Germline V CDR1 and CDR2: SQVTM, ANQGSEA. CDR3 nucleotide sequence: TGCAGCGTTGCTATAGCGGGAAACAGAGAGACCCAGTACTTC. This translates into CSVAIAGNRETQYF.

This clonotype was seen many times. V usage is TRBV5-6 and J usage is TRBJ2-7, with a possible D match to TRBD1 (6 bases). V was shortened by 0 bases and J by 3 bases, with 10 bases between the two germline ends. Germline loops: CDR1 SGHDT, CDR2 YYEEEE. This CDR3 is 14 amino acids long. CDR3 residues: CASSLVAGDYEQYF. The CDR3 region has the DNA TGTGCCAGCAGCTTGGTAGCAGGGGACTACGAGCAGTACTTC.

The chain couples TRBV7-2 to TRBJ2-7; D call uncertain. The end of the DNA is better explained by TRBJ2-4, so the J call may be wrong. CDR1 is SGHTA and CDR2 is FQGNSA in the germline V gene. CDR3 length: 14 residues. The CDR3 DNA reads TGTGCCAGCAGCCACGGGCCGGGCGGAAACATTCAGTACTTC. This gives the protein CASSHGPGGNIQYF.

The genes are TRBV27 and TRBJ2-1; D is uncertain. Trimming took off 8 bases at V and 5 bases at J, with 4 bases between the two ends. Looked up from germline, CDR1 is MNHEY and CDR2 is SMNVEV (reference sequence). This CDR3 region has 10 residues. The DNA for the CDR3 is TGTGCCAGCCCGGACAATGAGCAGTTCTTC. It codes for CASPDNEQFF.

This clonotype came up a few times. The genes are TRBV7-8 and TRBJ2-5; TRBD1 aligns across 8 bases. The junction had 12 bases not matched to a gene; V was cut back by 5 bases and J by 7 bases. This CDR3 comprises 15 residues. CDR1 SGHVS and CDR2 FQNEAQ come from the germline V gene. Here the CDR3 reads CASSRRTGRGVTQYF. The CDR3 region has the DNA TGTGCCAGCAGCCGCAGGACAGGGCGAGGAGTGACCCAGTACTTC. The variable domain in full, with the rest retrieved from reference TRBV7-8 and TRBJ2-5, is GAGVSQSPRYKVAKRGQDVALRCDPISGHVSLFWYQQALGQGPEFLTYFQNEAQLDKSGLPSDRFFAERPEGSVSTLKIQRTQQEDSAVYLCASSRRTGRGVTQYFGPGTRLLVL.

In its sample, this clonotype was seen many times. CDR3 sequence: CASSFVGDEQFF. CDR3 coding DNA: TGCGCCAGCAGCTTCGTTGGGGATGAGCAGTTCTTC. The chain recombines TRBV5-1 with TRBJ2-1; D is unresolved. V lost 2 bases, J lost 8 bases, and 8 bases lay in between. Per germline, CDR1 SGHRS and CDR2 YFSETQ. The length of the CDR3 is 12 residues.

This chain links TRBV3-1 with TRBJ2-5; D gene unclear. Trimming removed 1 base at V and 4 bases at J, with 10 bases between. The CDR3 sequence is 14 residues long. CDR1 and CDR2 (germline): LGHDT, YNNKEL (reference sequence). The CDR3 is CASSQGSSPETQYF. As DNA, the CDR3 is TGTGCCAGCAGCCAAGGCTCTAGTCCAGAGACCCAGTACTTC.

The gene calls are TRBV24-1 and TRBJ2-3, with 15 bases that match TRBD2. With V trimmed by 3 bases and J by 6 bases, 9 bases remained unmatched. Germline V CDR1 and CDR2: KGHDR, SFDVKD. The CDR3 runs to 18 residues. The CDR3 DNA reads TGTGCCACCAGTGATCCCCTAGGACTAGCGGGAGGGACCGATACGCAGTATTTT. The encoded protein is CATSDPLGLAGGTDTQYF.

This clonotype has more than one count but fewer than ten. The chain joins TRBV9 to TRBJ2-5; 9 bases are a match to TRBD1. Germline V CDR1 and CDR2: SGDLS, YYNGEE. This CDR3 contains 19 residues. V shed 2 bases and J 1 base; nucleotides not matched to a gene: 15. Here the CDR3 DNA reads TGTGCCAGCAGCGTTGCACCGGGACAGGGACCGCGAATCCAAGAGACCCAGTACTTC. Translated, it gives CASSVAPGQGPRIQETQYF.

The rearrangement links TRBV5-1 to TRBJ2-1; 9 bases match TRBD2. The end of the DNA is better explained by TRBJ2-7, so the J call may be wrong. This CDR3 is built from 16 residues. Per germline, CDR1 SGHRS and CDR2 YFSETQ. CDR3 region: CASSSSLAGGNNEQYF. In DNA, the CDR3 is TGCGCCAGCAGCTCCTCCCTCGCGGGAGGGAACAATGAGCAGTACTTC.

The chain joins TRBV3-1 to TRBJ2-4; the D gene is possibly TRBD2 (5 bases). Germline assignment: CDR1 LGHDT and CDR2 YNNKEL (reference sequence). V lost 0 bases and J 0 bases, leaving 15 bases between the germline ends. CDR3 length: 18 residues. The CDR3 sequence: CASSQDARVVVAKNIQYF. The CDR3 DNA follows: TGTGCCAGCAGCCAAGACGCGCGGGTAGTCGTAGCCAAAAACATTCAGTACTTC.

This chain connects TRBV6-1 to TRBJ2-1; TRBD2 is a possible D gene (5 bases). The CDR3 runs 15 residues. V dropped 2 bases and J dropped 2 bases, with 10 bases sitting between them. The V gene's germline CDR1 is MNHNS and CDR2 SASEGT. This CDR3 reads CASSESGNTYNEQFF. The CDR3 nucleotides are TGTGCCAGCAGTGAATCCGGGAATACCTACAATGAGCAGTTCTTC.

This clonotype was observed a few times. This rearrangement joins TRBV7-3 to TRBJ2-1, with 14 bases matching TRBD2. With V trimmed by 4 bases and J by 2 bases, 7 bases remained unmatched. Germline V gene data show CDR1 as SGHTA and CDR2 as FQGTGA. The CDR3 is 18 amino acids. CDR3 residues: CASSSPGLAGETYNEQFF. CDR3 coding DNA: TGTGCCAGCAGCTCCCCGGGACTAGCGGGAGAGACCTACAATGAGCAGTTCTTC.

A word on this clonotype: At one end the junction does not follow the germline gene, possibly because of a read error. The CDR3 DNA reads as TGTGCCACCAGCAGTACAGTGATCCCTGAAACTTTCTTT. It translates to CATSSTVIPETFF. This chain joins TRBV15 and TRBJ1-1; D is undetermined. This CDR3 is 13 amino acids long. Looked up from germline, CDR1 is LNHNV and CDR2 is YYDKDF (reference sequence).

The chain recombines TRBV5-1 with TRBJ2-3; D is ambiguous. Between the trimmed V and J ends, which lost 0 bases and 2 bases, there was a span of 7 bases. CDR1 is SGHRS and CDR2 is YFSETQ in the germline V gene. CDR3 length equals 14 residues. The CDR3 region has the DNA TGCGCCAGCAGCTTGGGACAAGACACAGATACGCAGTATTTT. Translated: CASSLGQDTDTQYF.

This clonotype was observed at least ten times. This sequence joins TRBV7-8 and TRBJ2-2; the match to TRBD1 covers 7 bases. Per the germline V gene, CDR1 is SGHVS and CDR2 is FQNEAQ. With 5 bases clipped from V and 1 base from J, the junction kept 7 bases outside the gene matches. The CDR3 is made up of 16 amino acids. Here the CDR3 reads CASSLRDSQNTGELFF. The CDR3 bases are TGTGCCAGCAGCCTAAGGGACAGCCAGAACACCGGGGAGCTGTTTTTT. The whole variable domain, remainder taken from reference TRBV7-8 and TRBJ2-2, is GAGVSQSPRYKVAKRGQDVALRCDPISGHVSLFWYQQALGQGPEFLTYFQNEAQLDKSGLPSDRFFAERPEGSVSTLKIQRTQQEDSAVYLCASSLRDSQNTGELFFGEGSRLTVL.

CDR3 protein: CASSVHKEGSQRDEQYF. CDR3 nucleotides: TGTGCCAGCAGCGTACATAAGGAAGGGTCCCAAAGGGACGAGCAGTACTTC. The gene calls are TRBV9 and TRBJ2-7; no firm D call. Trimming shortened V by 1 base and J by 5 bases, and 22 bases separated the two germline ends. Looked up from germline, CDR1 is SGDLS and CDR2 is YYNGEE. CDR3 length equals 17 residues. Using reference TRBV9 and TRBJ2-7 for the parts outside the CDR3, the full variable domain is DSGVTQTPKHLITATGQRVTLRCSPRSGDLSVYWYQQSLDQGLQFLIQYYNGEERAKGNILERFSAQQFPDLHSELNLSSLELGDSALYFCASSVHKEGSQRDEQYFGPGTRLTVT.

A word on this clonotype: A much larger clone lies one base from this, so it may be a read error. The genes are TRBV3-1 and TRBJ2-7, with D hard to call. CDR1 is LGHDT and CDR2 is YNNKEL in the germline V gene (reference sequence). V lost 0 bases, J lost 7 bases, and 7 bases lay in between. The CDR3 has 12 amino acids. In DNA, the CDR3 is TGTGCCAGCAGCCAAGATACGTGGGAGCAGTACTTC. It specifies CASSQDTWEQYF.